Listed below are T cell receptor beta chains from one sample, sequenced in a study of blood T cells in healthy people across ages. TCRdb reanalysed the 5' RACE reads using MiXCR and keeps one entry per CDR3 protein. The sample holds 700,000 to 900,000 distinct CDR3 sequences; roughly 50% are singletons and the top ten take about 42%. What was sequenced was blood. These receptors were collected from a man older than 75 in good health. Each CDR3 is given with its conserved first and last residue.

v_call: TRBV20-1
j_call: TRBJ2-7
cdr3_aa: CSAPNGVLEQYF

v_call: TRBV7-9
j_call: TRBJ2-7
cdr3_aa: CASSLTGLGEQYF

v_call: TRBV29-1
j_call: TRBJ2-7
cdr3_aa: CSVGSASYEQYF

v_call: TRBV6-1
j_call: TRBJ1-2
cdr3_aa: CASTPTGSMLSTNYGYTF

v_call: TRBV20-1
j_call: TRBJ2-3
cdr3_aa: CSAGKTDTQYF

v_call: TRBV5-1
j_call: TRBJ1-4
cdr3_aa: CASSANLQGERDNEKLFF

v_call: TRBV20-1
j_call: TRBJ2-1
cdr3_aa: CSARGVGLAGVDPEQFF

v_call: TRBV7-9
j_call: TRBJ1-4
cdr3_aa: CASSPLTGGNEKLFF

v_call: TRBV5-1
j_call: TRBJ1-2
cdr3_aa: CASSSLPGQAYGYTF

v_call: TRBV20-1
j_call: TRBJ2-7
cdr3_aa: CSASDGGRYEQYF

v_call: TRBV12-3/TRBV12-4
j_call: TRBJ1-1
cdr3_aa: CASSFPPDSMNTEAFF

v_call: TRBV12-3/TRBV12-4
j_call: TRBJ1-1
cdr3_aa: CASSPWGQGWSTEAFF

v_call: TRBV29-1
j_call: TRBJ2-3
cdr3_aa: CSASGTSGASTQYF

v_call: TRBV27
j_call: TRBJ2-7
cdr3_aa: CASSMTGVRHEQYF

v_call: TRBV12-3/TRBV12-4
j_call: TRBJ1-4
cdr3_aa: CASSFRGGREKLFF

v_call: TRBV10-1
j_call: NA
cdr3_aa: CASSGGSSYNEQYF

v_call: TRBV12-3/TRBV12-4
j_call: TRBJ2-7
cdr3_aa: CASSLAPWSYEQYF

v_call: TRBV7-8
j_call: TRBJ2-1
cdr3_aa: CASSLLAGGPVEQFF

v_call: TRBV6-5
j_call: TRBJ2-3
cdr3_aa: CAVVAEGTDTQYF

v_call: TRBV7-3
j_call: TRBJ2-1
cdr3_aa: CASSPAGAQEQFF

v_call: TRBV2
j_call: TRBJ2-5
cdr3_aa: CASSDPGKETQYF

v_call: TRBV6-2/TRBV6-3
j_call: TRBJ1-1
cdr3_aa: CASSQGATPEAFF

v_call: TRBV6-6
j_call: TRBJ1-5
cdr3_aa: CASSADTLGDNQPQHF

v_call: TRBV10-3
j_call: TRBJ2-4
cdr3_aa: CAISEGGRLAGDIQYF

v_call: TRBV24-1
j_call: TRBJ2-6
cdr3_aa: CATSPPGTGANVLTF

v_call: TRBV10-3
j_call: TRBJ1-4
cdr3_aa: CAASPGGLVEKLFF

v_call: TRBV2
j_call: TRBJ2-7
cdr3_aa: CASSEAGRGVSYEQYF

v_call: TRBV12-3/TRBV12-4
j_call: NA
cdr3_aa: CASSLGLAEIRETQYF

v_call: TRBV9
j_call: TRBJ2-5
cdr3_aa: CASSPSPGRVQTQYF

v_call: TRBV28
j_call: TRBJ2-3
cdr3_aa: CASSSVGLAADTQYF

v_call: TRBV10-1
j_call: TRBJ2-7
cdr3_aa: CASSESAGPHEQYF

v_call: TRBV3-1
j_call: TRBJ2-7
cdr3_aa: CASSQTPWDEQYF

v_call: TRBV5-1
j_call: TRBJ2-5
cdr3_aa: CASSATGGAETQYF

v_call: TRBV25-1
j_call: TRBJ1-5
cdr3_aa: CASSGTGGPNQPQHF

v_call: TRBV20-1
j_call: TRBJ2-7
cdr3_aa: CSGGAGVSYEQYF

v_call: TRBV11-2
j_call: TRBJ2-1
cdr3_aa: CASSLGTSGSHEQFF

v_call: TRBV12-3/TRBV12-4
j_call: TRBJ2-1
cdr3_aa: CASSLGAGGQHNEQFF

v_call: TRBV24-1
j_call: TRBJ2-2
cdr3_aa: CASKTNTGELFF

v_call: TRBV20-1
j_call: TRBJ1-1
cdr3_aa: CSVLGQREAFF

v_call: TRBV6-2/TRBV6-3
j_call: TRBJ2-7
cdr3_aa: CASSRRTEFTYEQYF

v_call: TRBV5-1
j_call: TRBJ2-5
cdr3_aa: CASRPEAGTAKTQYF

v_call: TRBV6-5
j_call: TRBJ2-1
cdr3_aa: CASRPTIAGYNEQFF

v_call: TRBV18
j_call: TRBJ1-2
cdr3_aa: CASSPTGEHNYGYTF

v_call: TRBV20-1
j_call: TRBJ2-7
cdr3_aa: CSARASDRGSGYEQYF

v_call: TRBV7-9
j_call: TRBJ2-5
cdr3_aa: CASSPSGRGPTETQYF

v_call: TRBV12-3/TRBV12-4
j_call: TRBJ2-7
cdr3_aa: CASSRFDGKGEQYF

v_call: TRBV11-1
j_call: TRBJ2-1
cdr3_aa: CASSLTQISYNEQFF

v_call: TRBV6-5
j_call: TRBJ2-1
cdr3_aa: CASSPIGGRVNEQFF

v_call: TRBV24-1
j_call: TRBJ2-6
cdr3_aa: CATSEIRGAGANVLTF

v_call: TRBV20-1
j_call: TRBJ1-1
cdr3_aa: CSARGQPSGEAFF